The 18 T cell receptor beta chains reported below all come from one sample, sequenced in a study of blood T cell repertoires in COVID-19. Data came from immunoSEQ multiplex PCR; TCRdb stores just in-frame clones and leaves some out. The table records 150,000 to 200,000 clones, about 88% of them present only once. Sequences were obtained from PBMCs or T cells enriched from blood (not recorded which). All receptors come from a woman aged 18-29 years who had recovered from COVID-19.

The genes are TRBV30 and TRBJ2-7, with 9 nucleotides matching TRBD2. This CDR3 comprises 15 residues. V was clipped by 0 bases and J by 4 bases; unmatched bases: 7. Germline assignment: CDR1 GTSNPN and CDR2 SVGIG (reference sequence). The DNA for the CDR3 is TGTGCCTGGAGTGTGGGGGCTAGCGGGATTTACGAGCAGTACTTC. Translation: CAWSVGASGIYEQYF. Full variable domain (missing parts from reference TRBV30 and TRBJ2-7): SQTIHQWPATLVQPVGSPLSLECTVEGTSNPNLYWYRQAAGRGLQLLFYSVGIGQISSEVPQNLSASRPQDRQFILSSKKLLLSDSGFYLCAWSVGASGIYEQYFGPGTRLTVT.

The chain joins TRBV10-3 to TRBJ1-1; possible D gene TRBD1, 5 bases. The CDR3 totals 13 residues. V was trimmed by 7 bases and J by 0 bases, leaving 9 bases between them. Germline V gene sequence: CDR1 ENHRY, CDR2 SYGVKD. The CDR3 DNA is TGTGCCATCAAGGGCAGGGTGAACACTGAAGCTTTCTTT. It yields the protein CAIKGRVNTEAFF.

This clone was detected only once. The chain is built from TRBV6-2 or TRBV6-3 and TRBJ2-3; 7 nucleotides line up with TRBD2. V was clipped by 2 bases and J by 1 base; unmatched bases: 18. The length of the CDR3 is 20 residues. Germline-derived CDR1 and CDR2 are MNHEY and SVGEGT. The CDR3 here is CASSYPRVSGFGGGTDTQYF. The CDR3 DNA reads as TGTGCCAGCAGTTACCCCCGGGTTAGCGGGTTTGGCGGGGGCACAGATACGCAGTATTTT.

The chain has TRBV7-2 and TRBJ2-1; 8 bases align to TRBD2. This CDR3 contains 15 residues. CDR1 is SGHTA, CDR2 FQGNSA, per germline. Trimming cost V 4 bases and J 8 bases; bases outside gene matches: 10. CDR3 region: CASSSRGLVTDEQFF. The CDR3 region has the DNA TGTGCCAGCAGCTCCCGGGGACTAGTCACAGATGAGCAGTTCTTC.

This clone has just one count. As DNA, the CDR3 is TGTGCCAGCGCCATCTACCTTCGAGAGACCCAGTACTTC. Protein product: CASAIYLRETQYF. V and J are TRBV12-3 or TRBV12-4 and TRBJ2-5; no firm D call. Deletions cut 8 bases from V and 4 bases from J, with 14 bases between. This CDR3 contains 13 residues.

The chain recombines TRBV27 with TRBJ1-1; D not resolved. The CDR3 spans 13 residues. V was cut by 1 base and J by 2 bases, with 5 bases left in between. CDR1 is MNHEY and CDR2 is SMNVEV in the germline V gene (reference sequence). The CDR3 loop is CASSLYVNTEAFF. In DNA form, the CDR3 reads TGTGCCAGCAGTTTATATGTAAACACTGAAGCTTTCTTT.

This clone was detected once. The rearrangement links TRBV6-2 or TRBV6-3 to TRBJ2-5; 16 bases fit TRBD2. Germline V gives CDR1 MNHEY, CDR2 SVGEGT. CDR3 size: 19 residues. J gave up 2 bases and V 0 bases, and 6 bases lay outside the gene matches. Here the CDR3 reads CASSYSPPGLAGGQETQYF. The CDR3 coding sequence is TGTGCCAGCAGTTACTCTCCCCCGGGACTAGCGGGGGGGCAAGAGACCCAGTACTTC.

V is TRBV25-1 and J is TRBJ2-1; D is undetermined. Germline CDR1 is MGHDK and CDR2 is SYGVNS. V was pared by 3 bases and J by 6 bases, with 15 bases between. The CDR3 has 15 amino acids. The CDR3 protein is CASSDPSLKLNEQFF. The CDR3 region has the DNA TGTGCCAGCAGTGATCCTTCCCTGAAGCTCAATGAGCAGTTCTTC.

The V call is TRBV29-1, the J call TRBJ2-7, with D perhaps TRBD2 (5 bases). Per germline, CDR1 SQVTM and CDR2 ANQGSEA. V was trimmed by 6 bases and J by 0 bases, leaving 9 bases between them. This CDR3 is built from 12 residues. The CDR3 bases are TGCAGCGTAACGGGGAGCTCCTACGAGCAGTACTTC. Translated, it gives CSVTGSSYEQYF.

The V gene is TRBV7-3, the J gene TRBJ2-1; 7 bases are a match to TRBD2. J gave up 15 bases and V 5 bases, and 10 bases lay outside the gene matches. Germline CDR1 reads SGHTA; CDR2 reads FQGTGA. This CDR3 spans 12 amino acids. CDR3: CASSIGLVWPFF. Written as DNA, the CDR3 is TGTGCCAGCAGCATAGGACTAGTGTGGCCGTTCTTC.

The rearrangement links TRBV27 to TRBJ2-6, with D possibly being TRBD2 (6 bases). The CDR3 loop spans 18 amino acids. V was cut by 0 bases and J by 0 bases, with 12 bases left in between. Germline V gives CDR1 MNHEY, CDR2 SMNVEV (reference sequence). As DNA, the CDR3 is TGTGCCAGCAGTTTATCCGCGGGGTTCGGCTCTGGGGCCAACGTCCTGACTTTC. The encoded protein is CASSLSAGFGSGANVLTF.

The chain combines TRBV10-3 with TRBJ2-5; 11 positions match TRBD2. Germline CDR1 reads ENHRY; CDR2 reads SYGVKD. V shed 4 bases, J shed 5 bases, and the junction held 6 bases outside the gene matches. This CDR3 is built from 15 residues. The CDR3 region has the DNA TGTGCCATCAGTGTGGCTAGCGGGAGGAAGGAGACCCAGTACTTC. This translates into CAISVASGRKETQYF.

The chain couples TRBV28 to TRBJ2-1; tentatively, D is TRBD2 (6 bases). Germline V lookup: CDR1 MDHEN, CDR2 SYDVKM. The CDR3 has 15 residues. Between the trimmed V and J ends, which lost 3 bases and 8 bases, there was a span of 17 bases. The CDR3 DNA is TGTGCCAGCAGTTTGGACGGGAGCTTTTCCGATGAGCAGTTCTTC. The encoded protein is CASSLDGSFSDEQFF.

The rearrangement joins TRBV6-2 or TRBV6-3 to TRBJ2-7; D is unresolved. Trimming took off 2 bases at V and 2 bases at J, with 7 bases between the two ends. The CDR3 runs to 13 residues. Germline lookup yields CDR1 MNHEY and CDR2 SVGEGT. Here the CDR3 reads CASSYTTAYEQYF. The CDR3 region has the DNA TGTGCCAGCAGTTACACCACGGCCTACGAGCAGTACTTC.

CDR3 loop: CASSQGQAQETQYF. CDR3 nucleotides: TGTGCCAGCAGCCAAGGACAGGCCCAAGAGACCCAGTACTTC. This chain links TRBV6-1 with TRBJ2-5; the match to TRBD1 covers 7 bases. This CDR3 contains 14 residues. Germline CDR1 MNHNS, CDR2 SASEGT. J gave up 1 base and V 6 bases, and 5 bases lay outside the gene matches.

Here the CDR3 DNA reads TGTGCCAGCAGTTTCAGTTGGCGGGCAGATACGCAGTATTTT. Protein sequence: CASSFSWRADTQYF. The V call is TRBV27, the J call TRBJ2-3; D possibly corresponds to TRBD2 (5 bases). With 3 bases removed from V and 4 bases from J, the gap between germline ends came to 11 bases. In germline, CDR1 is MNHEY, CDR2 SMNVEV (reference sequence). The CDR3 spans 14 residues.

The CDR3 protein is CASSWDRDTEAFF. The CDR3 DNA is TGTGCCAGCAGCTGGGACAGGGACACTGAAGCTTTCTTT. V is TRBV7-9 and J is TRBJ1-1; 9 bases align to TRBD1. CDR1 is SEHNR, CDR2 FQNEAQ, per germline (reference sequence). V lost 4 bases, J lost 3 bases, and 0 bases stayed unmatched. The CDR3 is made up of 13 amino acids.

This sequence joins TRBV7-8 and TRBJ1-4, with D maybe TRBD1 (5 bases). There are 16 residues in the CDR3. Germline assignment: CDR1 SGHVS and CDR2 FQNEAQ. With 1 base removed from V and 5 bases from J, the gap between germline ends came to 14 bases. CDR3 sequence (DNA): TGTGCCAGCAGCTTAGTCACGGGGGAGGGGAATGAAAAACTGTTTTTT. This codes for CASSLVTGEGNEKLFF.